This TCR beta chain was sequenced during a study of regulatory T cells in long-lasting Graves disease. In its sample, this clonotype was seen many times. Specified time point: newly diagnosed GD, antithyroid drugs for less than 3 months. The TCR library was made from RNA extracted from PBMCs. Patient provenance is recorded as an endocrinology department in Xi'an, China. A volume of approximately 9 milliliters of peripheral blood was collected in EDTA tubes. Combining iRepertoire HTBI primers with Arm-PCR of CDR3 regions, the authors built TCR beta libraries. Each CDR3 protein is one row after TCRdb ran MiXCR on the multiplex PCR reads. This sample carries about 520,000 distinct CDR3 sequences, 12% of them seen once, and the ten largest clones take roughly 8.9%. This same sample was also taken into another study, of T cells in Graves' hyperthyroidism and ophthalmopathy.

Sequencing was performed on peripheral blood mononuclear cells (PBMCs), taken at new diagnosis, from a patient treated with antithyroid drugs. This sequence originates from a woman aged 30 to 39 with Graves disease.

The CDR3 DNA sequence: TGTGCCAGCAGCTCCATGGGCTCCTTCTACGAGCAGTACTTC. Translation: CASSSMGSFYEQYF. V gene TRBV7-2 combines with J gene TRBJ2-7; no clear D. The CDR3 spans 14 residues. CDR1 and CDR2 from the germline V gene are SGHTA and FQGNSA. V gave up 4 bases and J gave up 3 bases, with 13 bases separating them.